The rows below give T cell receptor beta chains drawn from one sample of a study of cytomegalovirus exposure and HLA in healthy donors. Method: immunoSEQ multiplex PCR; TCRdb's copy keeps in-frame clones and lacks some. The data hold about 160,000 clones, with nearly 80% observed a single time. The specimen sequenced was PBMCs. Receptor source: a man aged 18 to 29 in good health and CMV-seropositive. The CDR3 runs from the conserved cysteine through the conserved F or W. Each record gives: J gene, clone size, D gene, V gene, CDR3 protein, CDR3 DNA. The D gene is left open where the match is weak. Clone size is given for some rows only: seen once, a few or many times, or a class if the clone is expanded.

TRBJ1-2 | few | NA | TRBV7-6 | CASSLGAGALNYGYTF | TGTGCCAGCAGCTTAGGCGCAGGGGCCCTTAACTATGGCTACACCTTC
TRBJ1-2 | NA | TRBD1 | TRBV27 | CASSLLPPTGANYGYTF | TGTGCCAGCAGTCTTCTACCCCCGACAGGGGCTAACTATGGCTACACCTTC
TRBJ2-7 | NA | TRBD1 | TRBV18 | CASSPGTGQGSYEQYF | TGTGCCAGCTCACCTGGGACGGGACAGGGGTCCTACGAGCAGTACTTC
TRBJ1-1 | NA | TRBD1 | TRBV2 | CASWDRESTEAFF | TGTGCCAGCTGGGACAGGGAAAGCACTGAAGCTTTCTTT
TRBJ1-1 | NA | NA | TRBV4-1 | CASSQSRSEAFF | TGCGCCAGCAGCCAGAGTAGATCTGAAGCTTTCTTT
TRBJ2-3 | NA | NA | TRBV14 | CASSQELRADTQYF | TGTGCCAGCAGCCAAGAACTCCGAGCTGATACGCAGTATTTT
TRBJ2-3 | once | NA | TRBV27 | CASAIPGADTQYF | TGTGCCAGCGCCATTCCGGGAGCAGATACGCAGTATTTT
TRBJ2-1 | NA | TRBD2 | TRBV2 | CASSHPLAGGLDYNEQFF | TGTGCCAGCAGCCACCCACTAGCGGGAGGGCTGGACTACAATGAGCAGTTCTTC
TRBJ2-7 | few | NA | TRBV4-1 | CASSQGGGGFYEQYF | TGCGCCAGCAGCCAAGGAGGAGGAGGTTTCTACGAGCAGTACTTC
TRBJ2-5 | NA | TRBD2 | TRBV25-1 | CASTRSGGVWETQYF | TGTGCCAGCACGAGGAGCGGGGGGGTATGGGAGACCCAGTACTTC
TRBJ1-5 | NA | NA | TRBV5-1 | CASSPDGQPQHF | TGCGCCAGCAGCCCCGACGGGCAGCCCCAGCATTTT
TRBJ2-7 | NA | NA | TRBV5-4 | CASSSSYEQYF | TGTGCCAGCAGTAGCTCCTACGAGCAGTACTTC
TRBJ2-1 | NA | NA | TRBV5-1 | CASSYASGNDYNEQFF | TGCGCCAGCAGTTATGCGTCAGGGAATGACTACAATGAGCAGTTCTTC
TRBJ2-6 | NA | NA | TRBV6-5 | CASSYLGATGANVLTF | TGTGCCAGCAGTTACCTGGGGGCCACCGGGGCCAACGTCCTGACTTTC
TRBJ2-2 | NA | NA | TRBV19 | CASSITGSLTGELFF | TGTGCCAGTAGTATCACCGGGTCCCTAACCGGGGAGCTGTTTTTT
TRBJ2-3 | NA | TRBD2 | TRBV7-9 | CASSRRGLAGDTQYF | TGTGCCAGCAGCCGACGGGGACTAGCAGGGGATACGCAGTATTTT
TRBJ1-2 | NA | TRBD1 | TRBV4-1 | CASSQARDSLGYTF | TGCGCCAGCAGCCAAGCCCGGGACAGTTTGGGCTACACCTTC